The TCR beta chain described here comes from a study of shared T cell receptors in the human thymus. Using immunoSEQ multiplex PCR, the repertoire was profiled, and TCRdb retains in-frame clones only, with some absent. The sample consists of hundreds of thousands of clones, 80% to 90% of them appearing once. Looked up from germline, CDR1 is SEHNR and CDR2 is FQNEAQ (reference sequence). The CDR3 covers 15 residues. Trimming stripped 1 base from V and 1 base from J, with 10 bases between. The same data also contributed to another study, on human thymus T cells. This second report adds: Thymic repertoires overlap heavily among unrelated individuals, related research has reported.

This TCR was recovered from a girl less than two years old with a congenital heart defect. Material for sequencing was thymocytes. This sequence joins TRBV7-9 and TRBJ1-1, with D possibly being TRBD1 (6 bases). The CDR3 sequence: CASSLGWTENTEAFF. For the CDR3, the DNA is TGTGCCAGCAGCTTAGGCTGGACAGAGAACACTGAAGCTTTCTTT.